The T cell receptor (beta chain) under discussion was sequenced for a study of T-cell memory formation after mild COVID-19. Study observations and caveats: Contracting clones from day 15 to 85 showed balanced CD4/CD8; later expanders favored CD4+.

The V gene's germline CDR1 is SGHTA and CDR2 FQGNSA. V was cut by 3 bases and J by 7 bases, with 18 bases left in between. The CDR3 loop spans 15 amino acids. MiXCR, run by TCRdb on the 5' RACE reads, gives a single entry per CDR3 protein. The table has about 270,000 distinct CDR3 sequences, about 16% seen once. This clonotype was detected a few times. What it binds is not known. The sample consisted of PBMCs or a T cell subset sorted from them (not recorded which). This sequence joins TRBV7-2 and TRBJ1-1; D call uncertain. The TCR was taken from a man aged 18 to 29 who had mild COVID-19 (a few samples of this study predate the infection). Cell type and time point are not known. This chain's CDR3 is CASSFRTVPLLEAFF. In nucleotides, the CDR3 is TGTGCCAGCAGCTTTCGCACCGTCCCCCTACTTGAAGCTTTCTTT. Supplemented by reference TRBV7-2 and TRBJ1-1, the full variable domain reads GAGVSQSPSNKVTEKGKDVELRCDPISGHTALYWYRQSLGQGLEFLIYFQGNSAPDKSGLPSDRFSAERTGGSVSTLTIQRTQQEDSAVYLCASSFRTVPLLEAFFGQGTRLTVV.